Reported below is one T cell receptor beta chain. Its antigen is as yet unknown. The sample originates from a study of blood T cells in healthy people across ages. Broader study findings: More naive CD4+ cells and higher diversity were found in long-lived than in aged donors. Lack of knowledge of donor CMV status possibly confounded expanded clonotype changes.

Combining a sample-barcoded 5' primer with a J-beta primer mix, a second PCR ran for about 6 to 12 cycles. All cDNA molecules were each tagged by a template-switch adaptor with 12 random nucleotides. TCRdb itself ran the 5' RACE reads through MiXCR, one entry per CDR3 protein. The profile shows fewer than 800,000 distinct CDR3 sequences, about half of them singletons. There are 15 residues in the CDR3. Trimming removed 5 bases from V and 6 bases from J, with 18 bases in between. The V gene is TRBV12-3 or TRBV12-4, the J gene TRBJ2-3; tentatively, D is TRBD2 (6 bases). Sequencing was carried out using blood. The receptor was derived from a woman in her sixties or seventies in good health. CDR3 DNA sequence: TGTGCCAGCAGTCGTAACCCACTAGCCTCGGATACGCAGTATTTT. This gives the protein CASSRNPLASDTQYF.